This TCR beta chain was sequenced during a study of T cell repertoires in cytomegalovirus infection (dated by TCRdb to about 2019). Notes on the research overall: Recently identified HLA-C-restricted CMV epitopes, whose presentation resists viral immunomodulation, were targeted by peptide stimulations together with well-studied HLA-B-restricted epitopes. Donor HLA type was relevant to the analysis, as public TCR beta signatures indicated carriage of CMV infection together with the matching HLA type. General conclusions and limits of the study: In both this cohort and an independent cohort of 350 to 400 donors, the cumulative frequency of public TCR beta family members distinguished carriers of CMV infection plus the relevant HLA type. The ex vivo response was dominated by HLA-C-restricted CMV-specific TCR beta clonotypes, which also provided the single most frequent clonotype in two of eight donors.

This clonotype turned up a few times. The specificity of this receptor is unknown. No clone much larger than this one lies a single base away; base qualities are absent. Interpreted using the paper, the treatment or condition label stands for: in vitro stimulation with specific CMV peptide epitopes to enrich CMV-specific T cells. TCRdb shows the sequencer as Illumina HiSeq 1500. The raw public reads went through TCRdb reprocessing: fastp at Q25, MiXCR clone calling, in-frame beta chains kept. A single entry per CDR3 protein holds the most common genes and DNA from its merged rows. This sample gives about 770,000 distinct CDR3 sequences in total; about 28% of them show up just once. Of the sample, around 14% falls within the top ten clones. V is cut by 5 bases and J by 3 bases, and the space between the germline ends is 17 bases. The germline V gene specifies MNHNS as CDR1 and SASEGT as CDR2. The CDR3 has 15 amino acids, counting the end cysteine and phenylalanine. Only the CDR3 DNA is retained, 45 bases long and in frame from the first base.

This receptor chain uses TRBV6-1 and TRBJ2-7, with the D gene call left open. Sequences were derived from cultured CD8+ T cells from PBMCs, sampled from culture after CMV antigen stimulation. The origin of this receptor is a human donor in good health (CMV status not recorded). Some clones in this sample may be carry-over from other donors' samples. The CDR3 is CASSYGWDLNYEQYF. At the DNA level, the sequence is TGTGCCAGCAGTTACGGGTGGGATCTGAACTACGAGCAGTACTTC.